Sequencing of this TCR beta chain was carried out in a study of control samples from healthy donors and cancer patients. CDR1 MNHNS and CDR2 SASEGT come from the germline V gene. Trimming cost V 3 bases and J 0 bases; bases outside gene matches: 8. The CDR3 has 17 amino acids. TCRdb's copy holds only in-frame clones and misses some; the assay was immunoSEQ multiplex PCR. The sample yields some 140,000 clones, about 94% seen once. This TCR derives from a man in his forties in good health. The chain is built from TRBV6-1 and TRBJ2-7, with TRBD1 identical over 10 bases. Input material: blood. For the CDR3, the DNA is TGTGCCAGCAGTGATCAGAGGACAGGGGGAAACTCCTACGAGCAGTACTTC. Protein product: CASSDQRTGGNSYEQYF.